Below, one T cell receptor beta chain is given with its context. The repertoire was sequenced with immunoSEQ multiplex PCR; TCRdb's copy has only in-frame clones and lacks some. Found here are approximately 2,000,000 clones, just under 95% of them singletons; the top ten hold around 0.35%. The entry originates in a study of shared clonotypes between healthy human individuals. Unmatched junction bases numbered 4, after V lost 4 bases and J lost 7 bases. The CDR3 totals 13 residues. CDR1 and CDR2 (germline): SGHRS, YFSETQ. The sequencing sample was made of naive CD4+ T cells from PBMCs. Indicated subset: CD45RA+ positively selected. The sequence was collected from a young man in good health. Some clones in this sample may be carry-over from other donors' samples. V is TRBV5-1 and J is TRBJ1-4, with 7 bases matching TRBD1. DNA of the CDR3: TGCGCCAGCAGCAGGGACAGAGCTGAAAAACTGTTTTTT. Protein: CASSRDRAEKLFF.